These T cell receptor beta chains were read from a single sample in a study of metastatic and nonmetastatic thyroid tumors. TCRdb re-called the PCR reads through MiXCR. The sample lists around 28,000 clones, 3.5% to 4% occurring once. Sequencing was performed on blood. The receptor set was obtained from a male donor with papillary thyroid cancer or a benign thyroid nodule (not recorded which). Some clones in this sample may be carry-over from other donors' samples. Each CDR3 is given without its conserved first and last residue.

v_gene,j_gene,CDR3aa
TRBV6-1,TRBJ1-3,ASSEGTRSGNTIY
TRBV9,TRBJ2-1,ASSVEGYNEQF
TRBV29-1,TRBJ2-2,SVFLATGQTGELF
TRBV6-2/TRBV6-3,TRBJ2-3,ASSYSSVGADTQY
TRBV6-1,TRBJ2-3,ASRLETGTDTQY
TRBV10-2,TRBJ2-1,ASSASMVGEQF
TRBV4-2,TRBJ2-3,ASSQAEGGADTQY
TRBV12-3/TRBV12-4,TRBJ2-2,ASISGTANTGELF
TRBV10-3,TRBJ2-5,AIRVESQETQY
TRBV5-1,TRBJ2-6,ASSVPGQLSGANVLT
TRBV7-2,TRBJ2-7,ASGRTASSYEQY
TRBV6-1,TRBJ1-3,ASSEQGDGNTIY
TRBV7-2,TRBJ2-7,ASSRTGHWTYEQY
TRBV15,TRBJ1-6,ATSSETGGDSPLH
TRBV5-1,TRBJ2-4,ASSYEPPGQGAFQY
TRBV7-6,TRBJ2-1,ASSFQARLYNEQF
TRBV28,TRBJ2-3,ASRFGDTQC
TRBV24-1,TRBJ2-1,ATSGLAGGHNEQF
TRBV27,TRBJ1-2,ASSQRTGANYGYT
TRBV29-1,TRBJ2-3,SVDGVTSTDTQY
TRBV6-1,TRBJ2-2,ASKGQGINTGELF
TRBV2,TRBJ2-3,ASSVPSGSGTDTQY
TRBV6-1,TRBJ2-1,ASMKQVLSSYNEQF
TRBV5-1,TRBJ2-3,ASSDGRAGSTDTQR
TRBV12-3/TRBV12-4,TRBJ1-2,ASTQGGGGGYT
TRBV27,TRBJ2-7,ASKTGTYEQY
TRBV9,TRBJ2-7,ASSVGHGSYEQY
TRBV19,TRBJ1-2,ASYGQRRRNYGYT
TRBV6-1,TRBJ1-1,ASSPAGPNTEAF
TRBV6-1,TRBJ2-7,ASRTRTGTAYEQY
TRBV6-1,TRBJ1-1,ASSRPNTEAF
TRBV7-3,TRBJ2-3,ASSLNGDASDTQY
TRBV7-9,TRBJ1-2,ASNRAIESYT
TRBV28,TRBJ1-1,ASRAPTVNTEAF
TRBV7-2,TRBJ1-1,ASGAGGAF
TRBV6-1,TRBJ2-7,ASSTSGRIQY
TRBV15,TRBJ2-7,ATSPDGYEQY
TRBV6-9,TRBJ2-7,ASSILINSYEQY
TRBV6-5,TRBJ1-2,ASSYSEGPYGYT
TRBV30,TRBJ1-4,ASNRDSTTTNEKLF
TRBV5-1,TRBJ2-7,ASSLLSGGLYEQY
TRBV7-9,TRBJ2-5,ASSLDRAGGRETQY
TRBV6-1,TRBJ2-1,ASSEHEQF
TRBV20-1,TRBJ1-4,SADPDSNEKLF
TRBV15,TRBJ2-1,ATSRETRVNEQF
TRBV25-1,TRBJ2-5,ASSEGTEEETQY